The text below deals with one T cell receptor (beta chain). Antigen unknown. This entry is derived from a study of cytomegalovirus exposure and HLA in healthy donors. Study in general: Of all 400 or so donors who were genotyped, around 79% belonged to the Caucasian-associated ancestry cluster. Study conclusions and caveats: Per published accounts, TCR beta sequences correctly predicted the HLA-A and HLA-B alleles of most subjects. Association of around 17,000 TCR beta sequences with HLA alleles was found at 0.05 false discovery rate in a later analysis. Across donors, sequencing depth was assumed by presence/absence analyses to be roughly uniform.

The CDR3 is 20 amino acids. Germline V gives CDR1 SGHAT, CDR2 FQNNGV. Trimming pared 0 bases from V and 0 bases from J, leaving 18 bases between. The PCR used 60 Vbeta and 13 Jbeta primers. The table came from immunoSEQ multiplex PCR; TCRdb's copy has only in-frame clones and leaves some out. The sample comprises 90,000 to 130,000 clones, about 90% of which are singletons, and approximately 1.8% rests with the top ten. The chain joins TRBV11-2 to TRBJ1-6, with D possibly matching TRBD1 (5 bases). The sample taken for sequencing was PBMCs. The receptor was isolated from a man in his forties or fifties in good health and CMV-seronegative. The CDR3 loop reads CASSLEKFQGLSSYNSPLHF. CDR3 DNA sequence: TGTGCCAGCAGCTTAGAGAAGTTTCAGGGATTAAGCTCCTATAATTCACCCCTCCACTTT.